In its sample, the clone carrying this TCR beta chain was seen once. The source of the sample is a study of control samples from healthy donors and cancer patients. Profiling relied on immunoSEQ multiplex PCR, and the TCRdb table lists in-frame clones only, not all of them. In the table there are approximately 160,000 clones, about nine tenths of which are singletons. In germline, CDR1 is MNHNY, CDR2 SVGAGI (reference sequence). Trimming shortened V by 5 bases and J by 5 bases, and 11 bases separated the two germline ends. CDR3 length: 13 residues. Sequenced sample: blood. This receptor was obtained from a woman in her 40s in good health. The chain carries TRBV6-6 and TRBJ2-3; the D is unclear. The DNA for the CDR3 is TGTGCCAGCAGTACAAGCACTGGAGATACGCAGTATTTT. This translates into CASSTSTGDTQYF.